What follows describes a single T cell receptor beta chain. V shed 7 bases and J 5 bases; nucleotides not matched to a gene: 13. This CDR3 comprises 15 residues. In germline, CDR1 is MNHEY, CDR2 SVGAGI. The source of the sample is a study of blood T cell repertoires in COVID-19. About the research overall: The origin of the acute and convalescent COVID-19 samples was the United States, Italy and Spain. T cells, B-cell-depleted T cells, or PBMCs supplied cDNA or gDNA.

Under the authors' procedure: Using reference gene primer amplification, nucleated cell counts were estimated. The data were produced by immunoSEQ multiplex PCR, yet TCRdb's version contains in-frame clones alone and is incomplete. V, J and clone size were drawn from that table, and D and trimming were deduced from the DNA. Here the sample spans 350,000 or so clones, more than 70% being singletons. Those enrolled in Seattle joined during active infection and were followed longitudinally afterward. Material: peripheral blood. The rearrangement uses TRBV6-5 and TRBJ1-2; 7 bases map to TRBD1. The sequence was collected from a woman in her 30s with COVID-19, enrolled during active disease. CDR3: CASTEYGTAIYGYTF. The CDR3 nucleotides are TGTGCCAGCACCGAATATGGGACAGCAATATATGGCTACACCTTC.